The sequence of this T cell receptor (beta chain) was determined in a study of spatial heterogeneity in lung cancer. Overall study results and limits: Tracking of tumor mutation counts was seen in expanded intratumoral alpha and beta TCR counts. Sequencing reached an estimated coverage of tumor T cells that was only approximately 7.4% for alpha chains and 13% to 15% for beta chains.

As for time point: sample taken at primary tumor resection. The sequenced material consisted of unsorted whole RNA from tumor, nontumor lung or frozen PBMC. The sample holds many counts of this clonotype. The antigen remains undetermined. CDR1 is SGHAT, CDR2 FQNNGV, per germline. The V end was cut by 0 bases, the J end by 5 bases, with 6 bases between. This CDR3 comprises 13 residues. MiXCR was run by TCRdb on the 5' RACE reads, yielding one entry per CDR3 protein. The table lists some 9,900 distinct CDR3 sequences, 7.5% to 9.5% of them singletons. This clonotype was obtained from a male donor with early-stage non-small cell lung cancer. This chain uses TRBV11-2 with TRBJ2-3; D possibly corresponds to TRBD2 (5 bases). The sequencing used lung tumor tissue, collected at surgery. The DNA for the CDR3 is TGTGCCAGCAGCTTAGATCGGGAAGATACGCAGTATTTT. Protein sequence: CASSLDREDTQYF.